A single sample gave rise to the 29 T cell receptor beta chains below, sequenced in a study of T cells in Graves' hyperthyroidism and ophthalmopathy. TCR beta CDR3 regions were amplified from RNA transcripts. Primed by the HTBI set, a first-round RT-PCR was run on the TCR CDR3. Using its own MiXCR run on the multiplex PCR reads, TCRdb lists one record per CDR3 protein. Of approximately 400,000 distinct CDR3 sequences listed, 15% to 18% are singletons. Source material: blood. Source of these receptors: a woman under 30 with Graves' hyperthyroidism that later progressed to Graves' ophthalmopathy.

This clonotype appeared a few times. This chain joins TRBV12-3 or TRBV12-4 and TRBJ1-5; D gene uncertain. The CDR3 sequence is 14 residues long. Trimming took off 0 bases at V and 5 bases at J, with 8 bases between the two ends. As DNA, the CDR3 is TGTGCCAGCAGTTTAGCAGGGTTGGATCAGCCCCAGCATTTT. Translated: CASSLAGLDQPQHF.

The chain uses TRBV24-1 and TRBJ2-5; TRBD1 aligns across 12 bases. Unmatched junction bases numbered 7, after V lost 4 bases and J lost 5 bases. Germline V gene sequence: CDR1 KGHDR, CDR2 SFDVKD. The CDR3 is made up of 16 amino acids. DNA for the CDR3: TGTGCCACCAGTGACTACGGGACAGGGGGCTTGGAGACCCAGTACTTC. Translating gives CATSDYGTGGLETQYF.

This clonotype was detected ten times or more. The rearrangement joins TRBV6-1 to TRBJ2-2, with 9 bases lining up with TRBD2. V shed 5 bases and J 4 bases; nucleotides not matched to a gene: 11. Looked up from germline, CDR1 is MNHNS and CDR2 is SASEGT. The CDR3 sequence is 17 residues long. The CDR3 DNA reads as TGTGCCAGCAGTCAGACCGGGACTAGCTGGGGCACCGGGGAGCTGTTTTTT. It codes for CASSQTGTSWGTGELFF.

This clonotype showed up many times. The J gene is TRBJ1-5, the V gene TRBV30, with 7 bases aligning to TRBD1. There are 13 residues in the CDR3. Germline CDR1 and CDR2: GTSNPN and SVGIG (reference sequence). The ends lost 4 bases at V and 4 bases at J; junction bases unmatched: 4. The CDR3 loop is CAWTGQVNQPQHF. Here the CDR3 DNA reads TGTGCCTGGACAGGACAGGTTAATCAGCCCCAGCATTTT. Based on the CDR3 plus reference TRBV30 and TRBJ1-5, the full variable domain is SQTIHQWPATLVQPVGSPLSLECTVEGTSNPNLYWYRQAAGRGLQLLFYSVGIGQISSEVPQNLSASRPQDRQFILSSKKLLLSDSGFYLCAWTGQVNQPQHFGDGTRLSIL.

This clonotype occurred many times. This chain links TRBV20-1 with TRBJ2-7; TRBD2 agrees at 9 bases. Germline V gene data show CDR1 as DFQATT and CDR2 as SNEGSKA (reference sequence). Trimming cost V 2 bases and J 3 bases; bases outside gene matches: 5. The CDR3 consists of 14 residues. The DNA for the CDR3 is TGCAGTGCTAGAAGTAGCGGGAGAAGCTACGAGCAGTACTTC. This encodes CSARSSGRSYEQYF.

The chain couples TRBV4-1 to TRBJ2-7; 7 nucleotides match TRBD1. The germline V gene has CDR1 MGHRA and CDR2 YSYEKL. The ends lost 3 bases at V and 3 bases at J; junction bases unmatched: 17. The CDR3 length is 18 residues. CDR3 DNA: TGCGCCAGCAGCCACCAAAGGAACAACAGGGGATTCGTCTACGAGCAGTACTTC. It specifies CASSHQRNNRGFVYEQYF.

This clonotype has at least ten counts. This chain uses TRBV28 with TRBJ2-1; D gene ambiguous. The CDR3 spans 13 residues. Looked up from germline, CDR1 is MDHEN and CDR2 is SYDVKM. Trimming removed 7 bases from V and 7 bases from J, with 14 bases in between. The CDR3 loop is CASTPRRWNEQFF. CDR3 sequence (DNA): TGTGCCAGCACCCCTCGGCGGTGGAATGAGCAGTTCTTC.

This clonotype came up a few times. The chain is built from TRBV27 and TRBJ1-5, with D maybe TRBD1 (5 bases). Germline CDR1 is MNHEY and CDR2 is SMNVEV (reference sequence). V was shortened by 5 bases and J by 7 bases, with 12 bases between the two germline ends. This CDR3 is 13 amino acids long. For the CDR3, the DNA is TGTGCCAGCAGTACAGGCCCAGGGCAGCCCCAGCATTTT. Translating gives CASSTGPGQPQHF.

In its sample, this clonotype was seen many times. The chain recombines TRBV20-1 with TRBJ1-1; the D gene is possibly TRBD1 (5 bases). The CDR3 is 14 amino acids. The V end was cut by 6 bases, the J end by 1 base, with 15 bases between. From germline, CDR1 is DFQATT and CDR2 SNEGSKA (reference sequence). The CDR3 reads CSARSGTENTEAFF. The CDR3 DNA is TGCAGTGCAAGATCCGGGACGGAGAACACTGAAGCTTTCTTT.

With respect to this clonotype: With a much larger clone just one base away, this may be a read error. The rearrangement joins TRBV6-2 or TRBV6-3 to TRBJ1-1; D is perhaps TRBD1 (5 bases). CDR1 is MNHEY, CDR2 SVGEGT, per germline. CDR3 length: 15 amino acids. In DNA form, the CDR3 reads TGTGCCAGCAGCACCCCCTCGGGGCAAGACACTGAAGCTTCCTTT. Translating gives CASSTPSGQDTEASF.

There are many counts of this clonotype. This chain links TRBV28 with TRBJ2-3, with TRBD2 matching 10 bases. In germline, CDR1 is MDHEN, CDR2 SYDVKM. V lost 5 bases and J lost 0; bases outside the gene matches: 5. The CDR3 has 16 amino acids. This CDR3 is CASSELAGSSTDTQYF. CDR3 DNA: TGTGCCAGCAGTGAACTAGCGGGGTCTAGCACAGATACGCAGTATTTT. The full variable domain, rest sourced from reference TRBV28 and TRBJ2-3, is DVKVTQSSRYLVKRTGEKVFLECVQDMDHENMFWYRQDPGLGLRLIYFSYDVKMKEKGDIPEGYSVSREKKERFSLILESASTNQTSMYLCASSELAGSSTDTQYFGPGTRLTVL.

Only a few counts were recorded for this clonotype. V usage is TRBV14 and J usage is TRBJ2-5, with no clear D. CDR1 is SGHDN and CDR2 is FVKESK in the germline V gene. V was trimmed by 1 base and J by 2 bases, leaving 5 bases between them. The CDR3 is 13 amino acids. For the CDR3, the DNA is TGTGCCAGCAGCCAAGGGCTTCAAGAGACCCAGTACTTC. It is translated as CASSQGLQETQYF.

CDR3 DNA sequence: TGCAGTGCTAGAGATCAATCTCGTGGCGAGCAGTACTTC. The encoded protein is CSARDQSRGEQYF. The rearrangement links TRBV20-1 to TRBJ2-7; the D is unclear. The germline CDR1 and CDR2 sequences are DFQATT and SNEGSKA (reference sequence). V dropped 0 bases and J dropped 6 bases, with 12 bases sitting between them. The CDR3 totals 13 residues.

This clonotype was counted ten times or more. The chain links TRBV6-1 to TRBJ1-2; D is uncertain. Germline CDR1 reads MNHNS; CDR2 reads SASEGT. V was trimmed by 5 bases and J by 7 bases, leaving 11 bases between them. The CDR3 spans 12 residues. CDR3: CASSTRTSGYTF. The CDR3 DNA reads TGTGCCAGCAGTACTAGGACTTCTGGCTACACCTTC.

The J gene is TRBJ2-7, the V gene TRBV5-6; no reliable D call. Germline V gene sequence: CDR1 SGHDT, CDR2 YYEEEE. V was trimmed by 1 base and J by 2 bases, leaving 13 bases between them. The CDR3 length is 15 residues. The CDR3 reads CASSLPAGLTYEQYF. CDR3 bases: TGTGCCAGCAGCTTGCCGGCAGGCCTAACCTACGAGCAGTACTTC.

This clonotype appeared many times. The chain recombines TRBV20-1 with TRBJ2-5; either TRBD1 or TRBD2 may supply D (5 bases each). Germline V lookup: CDR1 DFQATT, CDR2 SNEGSKA (reference sequence). Deletions cut 2 bases from V and 2 bases from J, with 12 bases between. The CDR3 spans 14 residues. The CDR3 sequence is CSARRGQGQETQYF. CDR3 in DNA: TGCAGTGCTAGACGCGGGCAGGGTCAAGAGACCCAGTACTTC.

This clonotype was found many times. The chain joins TRBV28 to TRBJ2-1; 11 positions match TRBD2. The CDR3 extends over 16 amino acids. Germline assignment: CDR1 MDHEN and CDR2 SYDVKM. With 3 bases clipped from V and 5 bases from J, the junction kept 6 bases outside the gene matches. This chain's CDR3 is CASSLVGLAEHNEQFF. The CDR3 region has the DNA TGTGCCAGCAGTTTGGTGGGACTAGCGGAACACAATGAGCAGTTCTTC.

The chain couples TRBV15 to TRBJ2-2; D possibly corresponds to TRBD1 (6 bases). Germline-derived CDR1 and CDR2 are LNHNV and YYDKDF (reference sequence). The CDR3 length is 17 residues. Trimming took off 1 base at V and 3 bases at J, with 15 bases between the two ends. In DNA form, the CDR3 reads TGTGCCACCAGCAGAGGGTGGAGACAGGAACACACCGGGGAGCTGTTTTTT. It yields the protein CATSRGWRQEHTGELFF.

This clonotype was found many times. The chain has TRBV11-2 and TRBJ1-2; D not certain. This CDR3 region has 14 residues. Deletions cut 2 bases from V and 6 bases from J, with 13 bases between. Per germline, CDR1 SGHAT and CDR2 FQNNGV. CDR3 coding DNA: TGTGCCAGCAGCTTATGGCACAGCTCTGATGGCTACACCTTC. Translation: CASSLWHSSDGYTF.

This clonotype has at least ten counts. This CDR3 fails to terminate in the conserved phenylalanine or tryptophan, so it likely reflects a read error. The chain is built from TRBV20-1 and TRBJ2-7, with 9 nucleotides matching TRBD2. J was trimmed by 5 bases and V by 1 base; bases with no gene match: 12. Germline-derived CDR1 and CDR2 are DFQATT and SNEGSKA (reference sequence). The CDR3 totals 16 residues. This CDR3 is CSARARTSAVVHEQYL. CDR3 nucleotide sequence: TGCAGTGCTAGAGCCCGGACTAGCGCCGTGGTCCACGAGCAGTACCTC.

This clonotype appeared many times. The chain couples TRBV2 to TRBJ1-1; D not certain. The ends were cut back, 11 bases at V and 0 bases at J, with 4 bases in the middle. Germline-derived CDR1 and CDR2 are SNHLY and FYNNEI. The CDR3 is 10 amino acids. The CDR3 nucleotides read TGTGCCGCGATGAACACTGAAGCTTTCTTT. As protein: CAAMNTEAFF. The full variable domain, with the rest looked up from reference TRBV2 and TRBJ1-1, is EPEVTQTPSHQVTQMGQEVILRCVPISNHLYFYWYRQILGQKVEFLVSFYNNEISEKSEIFDDQFSVERPDGSNFTLKIRSTKLEDSAMYFCAAMNTEAFFGQGTRLTVV.

This clonotype was recorded at least ten times. The chain is built from TRBV13 and TRBJ2-5, with D possibly matching TRBD2 (6 bases). V lost 2 bases to trimming and J lost 7 bases, with 14 bases between them. Germline values: CDR1 PRHDT, CDR2 FYEKMQ (reference sequence). The CDR3 extends over 14 amino acids. Here the CDR3 reads CASSLQQLGGTQYF. The CDR3 nucleotides are TGTGCCAGCAGCTTACAACAGCTGGGGGGGACCCAGTACTTC.

This clonotype was found a few times. This chain joins TRBV20-1 and TRBJ2-3; 11 nucleotides agree with TRBD2. This CDR3 region has 19 residues. The trim removed 0 bases at V and 4 bases at J, leaving 15 bases unmatched. Germline CDR1 is DFQATT and CDR2 is SNEGSKA (reference sequence). The CDR3 is CSARDIGLGSGRAADTQYF. The DNA of the CDR3 is TGCAGTGCTAGAGATATCGGTTTGGGTAGCGGGAGGGCCGCAGATACGCAGTATTTT.

This clonotype was observed at least ten times. The J gene is TRBJ1-1, the V gene TRBV27; 9 positions agree with TRBD1. CDR3 length: 13 residues. Looked up from germline, CDR1 is MNHEY and CDR2 is SMNVEV (reference sequence). The J segment lost 4 bases and the V segment lost 10 bases, leaving 7 bases of the junction unmatched. The CDR3 DNA sequence: TGTGCCACCGCGACAGGGGGTGGCACTGAAGCTTTCTTT. Translating gives CATATGGGTEAFF.

This clonotype was observed at least ten times. The genes are TRBV28 and TRBJ2-5; D uncertain. Trimming cost V 5 bases and J 3 bases, with 22 bases left between them. CDR3 size: 17 residues. Germline assignment: CDR1 MDHEN and CDR2 SYDVKM. The CDR3 nucleotides are TGTGCCAGCAGTCCACATTTATGGGATCCGGCCGAAGAGACCCAGTACTTC. It is translated as CASSPHLWDPAEETQYF. The variable domain in full, with the rest retrieved from reference TRBV28 and TRBJ2-5, is DVKVTQSSRYLVKRTGEKVFLECVQDMDHENMFWYRQDPGLGLRLIYFSYDVKMKEKGDIPEGYSVSREKKERFSLILESASTNQTSMYLCASSPHLWDPAEETQYFGPGTRLLVL.

The chain joins TRBV15 to TRBJ2-5; D is undetermined. The CDR3 contains 16 residues. CDR1 LNHNV and CDR2 YYDKDF come from the germline V gene (reference sequence). V lost 0 bases and J 2 bases, leaving 13 bases between the germline ends. The CDR3 DNA reads as TGTGCCACCAGCAGAGATCTGGCCCCGTGGCAAGAGACCCAGTACTTC. Translation: CATSRDLAPWQETQYF.

The sample holds many counts of this clonotype. The rearrangement uses TRBV2 and TRBJ2-7; 7 nucleotides agree with TRBD2. CDR1 is SNHLY, CDR2 FYNNEI, per germline. The trim removed 1 base at V and 6 bases at J, leaving 6 bases unmatched. This CDR3 has 14 residues. The CDR3 loop is CASSEGEGPGEQYF. The CDR3 nucleotides are TGTGCCAGCAGTGAAGGGGAGGGGCCGGGCGAGCAGTACTTC.

This clonotype came up a few times. The CDR3 is CAGSYRNYGYTF. DNA for the CDR3: TGTGCCGGTTCCTACAGAAACTATGGCTACACCTTC. The chain employs TRBV6-1 and TRBJ1-2, with D unclear. Trimming removed 11 bases at V and 2 bases at J, with 12 bases between. The CDR3 contains 12 residues. In germline, CDR1 is MNHNS, CDR2 SASEGT.

The chain is built from TRBV2 and TRBJ1-6; tentative D call: TRBD1 (5 bases). The CDR3 covers 14 residues. Per the germline V gene, CDR1 is SNHLY and CDR2 is FYNNEI. V was shortened by 6 bases and J by 7 bases, with 13 bases between the two germline ends. The CDR3 loop reads CASRAGTPNSPLHF. In DNA form, the CDR3 reads TGTGCCAGCAGGGCCGGGACGCCCAATTCACCCCTCCACTTT.